These 7 T cell receptor beta chains share one sample of origin, sequenced in a study of tumor and adjacent non-tumor tissue in lung cancer. Three rounds of nested PCR, following a modified ARM-PCR protocol, produced the TCRbeta library. TCRdb re-derived calls from the multiplex PCR reads in MiXCR, one entry per CDR3 protein. The repertoire includes about 120,000 distinct CDR3 sequences, over 75% of them detected once, and about 23% sits in the top ten. RNA was extracted from bulk tissue without any cell sorting. Material for sequencing was lung tumor tissue. Source of these receptors: a man aged 65 to 79 with non-small cell lung cancer.

The rearrangement links TRBV6-5 to TRBJ2-7; TRBD2 might be the D (6 bases). Germline CDR1 and CDR2: MNHEY and SVGAGI. V lost 11 bases and J 4 bases, leaving 24 bases between the germline ends. The CDR3 covers 15 residues. In nucleotides, the CDR3 is TGTGCCGTCGGAAGGGGACTGGCAGGTTCTTACGAGCAGTACGTC. The encoded protein is CAVGRGLAGSYEQYV.

The V gene is TRBV20-1, the J gene TRBJ2-1; TRBD2 matches 10 bases. With V trimmed by 2 bases and J by 8 bases, 15 bases remained unmatched. Germline loops: CDR1 DFQATT, CDR2 SNEGSKA (reference sequence). CDR3 length equals 17 residues. The CDR3 protein is CSARCPSGGAGWDEQFF. The CDR3 region has the DNA TGCAGTGCTAGATGTCCCAGCGGGGGGGCTGGCTGGGATGAGCAGTTCTTC.

For this clonotype: A read error may produce the germline difference seen at one junction end. J is TRBJ2-7 and V is TRBV6-6, with 7 positions matching TRBD1. Germline CDR1 and CDR2: MNHNY and SVGAGI (reference sequence). There are 14 residues in the CDR3. The CDR3: CTSSSNRGSYEQHF. DNA of the CDR3: TGTACCAGCAGTTCCAACAGGGGATCCTACGAACAGCACTTC.

In the case of this clonotype: Relative to the germline gene, one junction end is altered; a read error may explain this. The chain couples TRBV4-2 to TRBJ1-1; TRBD1 might be the D (6 bases). The CDR3 contains 13 residues. Germline V gene sequence: CDR1 LGHNA, CDR2 YNFKEQ. The DNA for the CDR3 is TGTGCCAGAAGCCAATCAGGGACATGGGAAGCTTTCTTT. Translation gives CARSQSGTWEAFF.

Remarks on this clonotype: A read error may explain this, as a much larger clone is one base away. The chain recombines TRBV5-1 with TRBJ2-1, with 8 bases that match TRBD2. This CDR3 contains 14 residues. The germline V gene encodes CDR1 SGHRS and CDR2 YFSETQ. The CDR3 DNA follows: TGCGCCAGCAGTTCCGGCGGGGGGTACAATGAGCAGATCTTC. This encodes CASSSGGGYNEQIF.

The chain carries TRBV20-1 and TRBJ1-1, with TRBD1 matching 8 bases. Per the germline V gene, CDR1 is DFQATT and CDR2 is SNEGSKA (reference sequence). Unmatched junction bases numbered 14, after V lost 4 bases and J lost 1 base. The CDR3 consists of 17 residues. The CDR3 spells CSANDGETGDSNTEAFF. The CDR3, as DNA: TGCAGTGCTAACGATGGCGAGACAGGGGACTCGAACACTGAAGCTTTCTTT.

With regard to this clonotype: One junction end disagrees with the germline gene, perhaps due to a read error. The chain uses TRBV29-1 and TRBJ2-6; possible D gene TRBD2, 5 bases. The CDR3 sequence is 12 residues long. In germline, CDR1 is SQVTM, CDR2 ANQGSEA. The CDR3 nucleotides are TGTAGCGCCCACTCTCGGGCCAACGTCCTGACTTTC. Protein product: CSAHSRANVLTF.